These 4 T cell receptor beta chains came from one sample sequenced in a study of T cell repertoires in cytomegalovirus infection. Antigen specificity for these receptors is unknown. TCRdb reprocessed the reads via MiXCR and lists one record per CDR3 protein. Of 680,000 or so distinct CDR3 sequences in the sample, 30% to 35% were seen once. The sample was cultured PBMCs, taken from culture after CMV antigen stimulation. These receptors came from a human donor in good health (CMV status not recorded). Some clones in this sample may be carry-over from other donors' samples.

The chain uses TRBV4-1 and TRBJ2-1; TRBD2 matches 7 bases. With 1 base clipped from V and 4 bases from J, the junction kept 13 bases outside the gene matches. The CDR3 runs to 18 residues. CDR1 is MGHRA, CDR2 YSYEKL, per germline. The CDR3 DNA is TGCGCCAGCAGCCAAGGGATAAGGATCAGCGGGATTTACAATGAGCAGTTCTTC. Translated: CASSQGIRISGIYNEQFF.

This clonotype was seen only a few times. The genes are TRBV7-9 and TRBJ1-5; the D gene is possibly TRBD1 (5 bases). The CDR3 totals 16 residues. CDR1 is SEHNR and CDR2 is FQNEAQ in the germline V gene (reference sequence). Between the trimmed V and J ends, which lost 1 base and 3 bases, there was a span of 13 bases. DNA for the CDR3: TGTGCCAGCAGCTTAGGGTTTGACAGATCCAATCAGCCCCAGCATTTT. Protein product: CASSLGFDRSNQPQHF.

This clonotype has a handful of counts. The J gene is TRBJ2-5, the V gene TRBV7-2; 7 bases line up with TRBD2. The CDR3 is made up of 15 amino acids. Germline V gene data show CDR1 as SGHTA and CDR2 as FQGNSA. The junction had 11 bases not matched to a gene; V was cut back by 5 bases and J by 5 bases. CDR3 nucleotides: TGTGCCAGCAGCCCCCAGACGGGGGAGGGGGAGACCCAGTACTTC. Its translation: CASSPQTGEGETQYF. Full variable domain (outside the CDR3, taken from reference TRBV7-2 and TRBJ2-5): GAGVSQSPSNKVTEKGKDVELRCDPISGHTALYWYRQSLGQGLEFLIYFQGNSAPDKSGLPSDRFSAERTGGSVSTLTIQRTQQEDSAVYLCASSPQTGEGETQYFGPGTRLLVL.

This sequence joins TRBV7-8 and TRBJ2-5; possibly TRBD2 for D (6 bases). Trimming took 8 bases from V and 8 from J, leaving 24 bases between them. The CDR3 is made up of 15 amino acids. Germline values: CDR1 SGHVS, CDR2 FQNEAQ. For the CDR3, the DNA is TGTGCCAGCCATGAGGGGCTGGGGGGACTGGGAACCCAGTACTTC. Translation gives CASHEGLGGLGTQYF.